These 11 T cell receptor beta chains came from one sample sequenced in a study of CD8+ T cells in alopecia areata. In each case, RNA was isolated and then reverse transcribed into cDNA as the sequencing template. The protocol was immunoSEQ multiplex PCR, while the TCRdb copy is restricted to in-frame clones and leaves out a portion. This sample carries about 150,000 clones, approximately 87% of them seen once, and the ten largest clones take roughly 15%. The sample consisted of CD8+ T cells sorted from blood, taken at week 0. Receptors originate from a human donor with alopecia areata.

This chain uses TRBV11-2 with TRBJ2-1; TRBD1 or TRBD2 may be the D gene (5 bases each). This CDR3 contains 14 residues. Germline CDR1 is SGHAT and CDR2 is FQNNGV. V dropped 7 bases and J dropped 0 bases, with 10 bases sitting between them. The CDR3 loop is CASKGTSSYNEQFF. The CDR3 nucleotides read TGTGCCAGCAAAGGGACGAGCTCCTACAATGAGCAGTTCTTC.

As concerns this clone: Other DNA sequences within the sample encode an identical CDR3. The rearrangement uses TRBV11-2 and TRBJ2-3, with D hard to call. Deletions cut 1 base from V and 2 bases from J, with 13 bases between. The CDR3 extends over 16 amino acids. CDR1 SGHAT and CDR2 FQNNGV come from the germline V gene. DNA for the CDR3: TGTGCCAGCAGCTTAGTGGGGATTCGCCTCACAGATACGCAGTATTTT. This sequence encodes CASSLVGIRLTDTQYF.

V is TRBV5-4 and J is TRBJ2-5; 11 bases are a match to TRBD2. The end of the DNA fits TRBJ2-7 better, so the J call may be wrong. The CDR3 totals 14 residues. Germline values: CDR1 SGHNT, CDR2 YYREEE (reference sequence). The CDR3 loop is CASKTSGGSYEQYF. The CDR3 DNA is TGTGCCAGCAAAACTAGCGGGGGTTCCTACGAGCAGTACTTC.

This rearrangement joins TRBV9 to TRBJ2-3, with 7 bases aligning to TRBD1. Germline trimming cut 0 bases from V and 1 base from J; bases unmatched to any gene: 2. CDR1 and CDR2 (germline): SGDLS, YYNGEE. The CDR3 extends over 15 amino acids. CDR3 sequence (DNA): TGTGCCAGCAGCGTAGCGGACAGGCGCACAGATACGCAGTATTTT. Protein product: CASSVADRRTDTQYF.

The chain carries TRBV7-6 and TRBJ2-4; 10 bases align to TRBD2. From germline, CDR1 is SGHVS and CDR2 FNYEAQ. The V and J ends lost 0 bases and 1 base, in that order; junction bases with no gene match: 0. The CDR3 consists of 16 residues. The CDR3 DNA follows: TGTGCCAGCAGCTTAGCGACTAGCGGGGCCAAAAACATTCAGTACTTC. Amino acid sequence: CASSLATSGAKNIQYF.

The chain has TRBV14 and TRBJ2-2; 8 bases agree with TRBD2. Germline CDR1 is SGHDN and CDR2 is FVKESK. Trimming at V came to 3 bases and at J to 5 bases, leaving 11 bases not matched to a gene. The CDR3 has 17 amino acids. The CDR3 protein is CASSHYAGTSSTGELFF. The CDR3 DNA sequence: TGTGCCAGCAGCCATTACGCCGGGACTAGTTCTACCGGGGAGCTGTTTTTT.

A single count supports this clone. The rearrangement joins TRBV7-9 to TRBJ2-2; no definite D call. V shed 1 base and J shed 7 bases, with 7 bases lying between them. From germline, CDR1 is SEHNR and CDR2 FQNEAQ (reference sequence). The CDR3 sequence is 13 residues long. CDR3 DNA sequence: TGTGCCAGCAGCTTAGAGATTGGCGGGGAGCTGTTTTTT. Its translation: CASSLEIGGELFF. Full variable domain (rest looked up from reference TRBV7-9 and TRBJ2-2): DTGVSQNPRHKITKRGQNVTFRCDPISEHNRLYWYRQTLGQGPEFLTYFQNEAQLEKSRLLSDRFSAERPKGSFSTLEIQRTEQGDSAMYLCASSLEIGGELFFGEGSRLTVL.

The V call is TRBV5-4, the J call TRBJ2-3, with D unclear. Between the trimmed V and J ends, which lost 7 bases and 6 bases, there was a span of 21 bases. Germline CDR1 is SGHNT and CDR2 is YYREEE (reference sequence). This CDR3 contains 15 residues. CDR3 in DNA: TGTGCCAGCTCCACGGCCGAGCCGACTTTGGATACGCAGTATTTT. It yields the protein CASSTAEPTLDTQYF.

The chain uses TRBV30 and TRBJ1-1; D is perhaps TRBD1 (5 bases). CDR1 and CDR2 (germline): GTSNPN, SVGIG (reference sequence). Trimming stripped 3 bases from V and 1 base from J, with 24 bases between. CDR3 length: 18 residues. CDR3: CAWRFSIGARMANTEAFF. For the CDR3, the DNA is TGTGCCTGGAGGTTTAGTATAGGGGCGCGCATGGCGAACACTGAAGCTTTCTTT.

This sequence joins TRBV19 and TRBJ2-6, with a possible D match to TRBD1 (5 bases). This CDR3 has 14 amino acids. V lost 8 bases, J lost 1 base, and 9 bases lay in between. CDR1 and CDR2 from the germline V gene are LNHDA and SQIVND (reference sequence). CDR3 nucleotides: TGTGCCAGTGAGCAGGGTTCTGGGGCCAACGTCCTGACTTTC. This encodes CASEQGSGANVLTF.

This clone appeared a single time. The chain combines TRBV6-5 with TRBJ2-7; D may be TRBD1 (6 bases). The CDR3 runs 15 residues. Trimming left V 5 bases short and J 5 bases short, with 19 bases between. In germline, CDR1 is MNHEY, CDR2 SVGAGI. This CDR3 reads CASSPSTGLANEQYF. CDR3 sequence (DNA): TGTGCCAGCAGTCCTTCGACAGGCCTAGCCAACGAGCAGTACTTC.